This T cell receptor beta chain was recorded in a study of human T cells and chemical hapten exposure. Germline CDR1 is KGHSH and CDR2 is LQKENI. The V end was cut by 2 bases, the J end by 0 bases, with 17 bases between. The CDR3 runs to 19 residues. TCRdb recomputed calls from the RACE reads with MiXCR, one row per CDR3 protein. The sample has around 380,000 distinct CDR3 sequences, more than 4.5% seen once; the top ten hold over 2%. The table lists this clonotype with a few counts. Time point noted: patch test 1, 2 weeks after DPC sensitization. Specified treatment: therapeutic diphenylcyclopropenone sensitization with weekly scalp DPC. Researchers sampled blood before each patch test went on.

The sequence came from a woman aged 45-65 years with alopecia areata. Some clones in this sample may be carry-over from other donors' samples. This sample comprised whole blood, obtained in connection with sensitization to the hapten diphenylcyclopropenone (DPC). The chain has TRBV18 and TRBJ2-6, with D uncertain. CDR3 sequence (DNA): TGTGCCAGCTCACCAGGCTTCGGCATCTTGGGCTCTGGGGCCAACGTCCTGACTTTC. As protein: CASSPGFGILGSGANVLTF.